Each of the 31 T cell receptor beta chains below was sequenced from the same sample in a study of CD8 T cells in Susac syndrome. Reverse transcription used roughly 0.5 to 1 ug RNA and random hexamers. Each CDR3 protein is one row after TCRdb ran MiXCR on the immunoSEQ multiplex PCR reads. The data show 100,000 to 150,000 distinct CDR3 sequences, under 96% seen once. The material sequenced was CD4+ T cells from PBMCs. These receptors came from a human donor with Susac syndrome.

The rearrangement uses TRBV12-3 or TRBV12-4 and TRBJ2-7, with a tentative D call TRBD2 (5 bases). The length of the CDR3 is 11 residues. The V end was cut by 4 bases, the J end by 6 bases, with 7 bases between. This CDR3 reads CASSSSREQYF. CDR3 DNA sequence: TGTGCCAGCAGTTCTAGCCGCGAGCAGTACTTC.

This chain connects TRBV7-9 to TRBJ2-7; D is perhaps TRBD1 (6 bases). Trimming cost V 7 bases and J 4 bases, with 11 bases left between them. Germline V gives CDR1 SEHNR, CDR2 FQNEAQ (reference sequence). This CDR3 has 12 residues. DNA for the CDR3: TGTGCCAGCACCCGACAGGAATACGAGCAGTACTTC. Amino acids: CASTRQEYEQYF. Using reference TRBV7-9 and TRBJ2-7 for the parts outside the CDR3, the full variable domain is DTGVSQNPRHKITKRGQNVTFRCDPISEHNRLYWYRQTLGQGPEFLTYFQNEAQLEKSRLLSDRFSAERPKGSFSTLEIQRTEQGDSAMYLCASTRQEYEQYFGPGTRLTVT.

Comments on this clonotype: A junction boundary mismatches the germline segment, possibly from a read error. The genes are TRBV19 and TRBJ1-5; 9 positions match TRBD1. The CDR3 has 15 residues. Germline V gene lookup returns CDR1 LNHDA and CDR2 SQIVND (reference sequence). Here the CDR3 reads CAGGPRDRANRPQHF. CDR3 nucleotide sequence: TGTGCCGGGGGCCCGAGGGACAGGGCGAATCGGCCCCAGCATTTT.

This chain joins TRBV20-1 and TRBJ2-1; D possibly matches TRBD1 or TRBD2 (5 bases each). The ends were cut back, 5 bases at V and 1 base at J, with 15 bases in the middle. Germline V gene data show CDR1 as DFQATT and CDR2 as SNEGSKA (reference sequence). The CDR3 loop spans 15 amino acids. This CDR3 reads CSAWGRSGSYNEQFF. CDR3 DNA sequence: TGCAGTGCTTGGGGACGATCTGGATCCTACAATGAGCAGTTCTTC.

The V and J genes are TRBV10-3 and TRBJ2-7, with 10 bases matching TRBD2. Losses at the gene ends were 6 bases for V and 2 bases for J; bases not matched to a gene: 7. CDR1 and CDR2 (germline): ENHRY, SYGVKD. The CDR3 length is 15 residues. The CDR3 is CAISAGTSVTYEQYF. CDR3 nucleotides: TGTGCCATCAGCGCCGGGACTAGCGTAACCTACGAGCAGTACTTC.

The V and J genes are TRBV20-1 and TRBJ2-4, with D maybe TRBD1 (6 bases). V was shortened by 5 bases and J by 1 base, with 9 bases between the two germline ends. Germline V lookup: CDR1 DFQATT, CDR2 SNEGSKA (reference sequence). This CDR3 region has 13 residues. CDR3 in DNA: TGCAGTGCTTACGACAGGGCCAAAAACATTCAGTACTTC. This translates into CSAYDRAKNIQYF.

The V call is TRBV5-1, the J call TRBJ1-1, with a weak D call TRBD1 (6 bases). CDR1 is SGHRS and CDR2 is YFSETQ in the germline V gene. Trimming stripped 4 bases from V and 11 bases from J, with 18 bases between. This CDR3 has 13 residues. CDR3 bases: TGCGCCAGCAGCCTGGATGGGGGCTTGAATGCTTTCTTT. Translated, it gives CASSLDGGLNAFF. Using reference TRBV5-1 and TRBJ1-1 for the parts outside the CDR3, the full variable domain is KAGVTQTPRYLIKTRGQQVTLSCSPISGHRSVSWYQQTPGQGLQFLFEYFSETQRNKGNFPGRFSGRQFSNSRSEMNVSTLELGDSALYLCASSLDGGLNAFFGQGTRLTVV.

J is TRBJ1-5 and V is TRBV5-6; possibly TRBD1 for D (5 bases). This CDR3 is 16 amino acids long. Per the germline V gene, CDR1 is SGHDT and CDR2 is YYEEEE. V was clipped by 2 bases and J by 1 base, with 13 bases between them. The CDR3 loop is CASSFYRLRSNQPQHF. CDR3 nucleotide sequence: TGTGCCAGCAGCTTTTACAGGTTACGCAGCAATCAGCCCCAGCATTTT.

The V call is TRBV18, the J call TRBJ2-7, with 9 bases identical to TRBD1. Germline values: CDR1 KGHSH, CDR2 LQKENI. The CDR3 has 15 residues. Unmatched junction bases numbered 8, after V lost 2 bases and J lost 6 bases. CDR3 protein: CASSPAGTGSTEQYF. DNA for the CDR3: TGTGCCAGCTCACCAGCCGGGACAGGGAGTACCGAGCAGTACTTC.

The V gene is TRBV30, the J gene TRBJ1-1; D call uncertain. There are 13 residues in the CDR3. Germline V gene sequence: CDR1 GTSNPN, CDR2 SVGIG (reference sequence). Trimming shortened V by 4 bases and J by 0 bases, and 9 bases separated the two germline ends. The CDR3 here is CAWMQSMNTEAFF. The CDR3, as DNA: TGTGCCTGGATGCAGAGCATGAACACTGAAGCTTTCTTT.

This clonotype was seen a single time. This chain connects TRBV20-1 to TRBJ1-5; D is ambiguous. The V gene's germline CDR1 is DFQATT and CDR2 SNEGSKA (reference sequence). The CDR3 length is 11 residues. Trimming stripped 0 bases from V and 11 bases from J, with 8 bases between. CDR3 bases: TGCAGTGCTAGAGATTCAGAGGCCCAGCATTTT. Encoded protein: CSARDSEAQHF.

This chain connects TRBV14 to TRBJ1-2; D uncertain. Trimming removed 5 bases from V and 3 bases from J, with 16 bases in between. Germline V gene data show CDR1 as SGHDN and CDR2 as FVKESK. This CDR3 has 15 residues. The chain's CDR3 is CASSEDVEGYYGYTF. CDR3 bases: TGTGCCAGCAGCGAGGACGTCGAAGGGTACTATGGCTACACCTTC.

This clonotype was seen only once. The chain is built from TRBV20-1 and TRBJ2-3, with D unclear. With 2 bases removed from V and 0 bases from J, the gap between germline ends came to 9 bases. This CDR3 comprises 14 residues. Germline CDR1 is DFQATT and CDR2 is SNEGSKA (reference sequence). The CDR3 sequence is CSARSVTSTDTQYF. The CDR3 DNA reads TGCAGTGCTAGAAGCGTAACTAGCACAGATACGCAGTATTTT.

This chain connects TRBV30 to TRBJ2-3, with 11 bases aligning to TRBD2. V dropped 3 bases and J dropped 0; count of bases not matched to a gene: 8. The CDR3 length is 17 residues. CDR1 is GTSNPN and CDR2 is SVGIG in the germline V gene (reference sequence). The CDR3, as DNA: TGTGCCTGGAGACCCGGGACTAGCGGTTTTAGCACAGATACGCAGTATTTT. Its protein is CAWRPGTSGFSTDTQYF.

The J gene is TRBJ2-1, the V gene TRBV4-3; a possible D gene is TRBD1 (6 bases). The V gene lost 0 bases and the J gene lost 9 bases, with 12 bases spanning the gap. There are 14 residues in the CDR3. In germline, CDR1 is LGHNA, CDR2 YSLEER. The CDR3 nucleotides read TGCGCCAGCAGCCAAGATTCTGGGGGCGTTGAGCAGTTCTTC. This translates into CASSQDSGGVEQFF.

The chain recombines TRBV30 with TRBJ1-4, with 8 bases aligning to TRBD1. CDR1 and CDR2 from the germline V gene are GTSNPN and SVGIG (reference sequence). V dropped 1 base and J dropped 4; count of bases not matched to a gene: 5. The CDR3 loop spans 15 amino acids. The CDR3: CAWSANRGFNEKLFF. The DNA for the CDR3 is TGTGCCTGGAGTGCAAACAGGGGGTTTAATGAAAAACTGTTTTTT.

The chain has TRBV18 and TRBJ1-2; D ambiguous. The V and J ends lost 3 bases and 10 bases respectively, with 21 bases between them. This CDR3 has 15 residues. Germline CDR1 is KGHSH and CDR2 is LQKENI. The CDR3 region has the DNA TGTGCCAGCTCACCCGTAAGAGACTCATATCTTGACTACACCTTC. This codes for CASSPVRDSYLDYTF. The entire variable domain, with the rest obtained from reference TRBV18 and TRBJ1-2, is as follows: NAGVMQNPRHLVRRRGQEARLRCSPMKGHSHVYWYRQLPEEGLKFMVYLQKENIIDESGMPKERFSAEFPKEGPSILRIQQVVRGDSAAYFCASSPVRDSYLDYTFGSGTRLTVV.

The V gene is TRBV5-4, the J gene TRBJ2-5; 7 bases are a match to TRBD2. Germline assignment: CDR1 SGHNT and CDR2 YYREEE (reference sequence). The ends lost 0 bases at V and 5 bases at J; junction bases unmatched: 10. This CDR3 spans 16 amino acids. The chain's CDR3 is CASSLAAAGVDETQYF. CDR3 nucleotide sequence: TGTGCCAGCAGCTTGGCGGCGGCGGGAGTGGATGAGACCCAGTACTTC.

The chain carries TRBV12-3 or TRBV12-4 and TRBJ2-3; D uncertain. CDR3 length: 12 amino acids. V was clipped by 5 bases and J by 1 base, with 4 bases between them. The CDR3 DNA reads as TGTGCCAGCAGTCTCCGCACAGATACGCAGTATTTT. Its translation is CASSLRTDTQYF.

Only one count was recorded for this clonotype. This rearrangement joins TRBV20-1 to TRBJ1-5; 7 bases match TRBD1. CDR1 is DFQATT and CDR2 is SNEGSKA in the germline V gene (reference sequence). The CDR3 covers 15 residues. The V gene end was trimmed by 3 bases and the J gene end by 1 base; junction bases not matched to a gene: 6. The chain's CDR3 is CSASRQGMSNQPQHF. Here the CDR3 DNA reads TGCAGTGCTAGTCGACAGGGTATGAGCAATCAGCCCCAGCATTTT.

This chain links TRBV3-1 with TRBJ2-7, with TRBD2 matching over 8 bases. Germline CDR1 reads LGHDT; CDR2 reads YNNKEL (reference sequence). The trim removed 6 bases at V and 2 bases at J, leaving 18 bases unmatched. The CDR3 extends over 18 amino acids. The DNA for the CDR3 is TGTGCCAGCAGTACGAGTCCTAGCGGGCCCTGGGAACCCTACGAGCAGTACTTC. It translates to CASSTSPSGPWEPYEQYF.

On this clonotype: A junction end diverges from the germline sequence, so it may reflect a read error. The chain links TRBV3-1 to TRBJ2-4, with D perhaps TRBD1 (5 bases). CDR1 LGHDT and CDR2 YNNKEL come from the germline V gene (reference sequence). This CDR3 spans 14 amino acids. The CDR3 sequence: CASSQDSLVNIQYF. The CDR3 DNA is TGTGCCAGCAGTCAAGACAGCCTAGTTAACATTCAGTACTTC.

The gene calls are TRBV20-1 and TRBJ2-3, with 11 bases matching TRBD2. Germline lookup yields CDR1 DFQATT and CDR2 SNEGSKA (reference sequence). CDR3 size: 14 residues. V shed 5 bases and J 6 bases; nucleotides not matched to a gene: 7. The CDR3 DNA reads TGCAGTGCTGCCCCCGGGACTAGCGGCGATACGCAGTATTTT. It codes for CSAAPGTSGDTQYF.

Here the CDR3 reads CSAGWDRNTGELFF. The CDR3 DNA reads as TGCAGCGCCGGTTGGGACAGAAACACCGGGGAGCTGTTTTTT. The chain recombines TRBV29-1 with TRBJ2-2; TRBD1 agrees at 7 bases. This CDR3 comprises 14 residues. CDR1 is SQVTM and CDR2 is ANQGSEA in the germline V gene. V shed 7 bases, J shed 2 bases, and the junction held 7 bases outside the gene matches.

The CDR3 spells CSARDRGGPSPNEQFF. Written as DNA, the CDR3 is TGCAGTGCTAGAGATCGCGGCGGTCCCTCACCCAATGAGCAGTTCTTC. This chain connects TRBV20-1 to TRBJ2-1; D ambiguous. V was clipped by 0 bases and J by 6 bases, with 18 bases between them. The CDR3 length is 16 residues. Germline assignment: CDR1 DFQATT and CDR2 SNEGSKA (reference sequence).

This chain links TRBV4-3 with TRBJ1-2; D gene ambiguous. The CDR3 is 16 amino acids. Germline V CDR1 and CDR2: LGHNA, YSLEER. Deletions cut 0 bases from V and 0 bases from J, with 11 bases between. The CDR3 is CASSQDWARANYGYTF. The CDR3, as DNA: TGCGCCAGCAGCCAAGATTGGGCCCGCGCTAACTATGGCTACACCTTC.

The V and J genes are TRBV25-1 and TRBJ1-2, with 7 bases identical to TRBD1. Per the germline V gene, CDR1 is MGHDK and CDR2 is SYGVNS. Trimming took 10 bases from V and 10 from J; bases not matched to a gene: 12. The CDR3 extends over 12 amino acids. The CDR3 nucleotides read TGTGCCACAAGGGGGACAGACAAGAACTACACCTTC. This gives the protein CATRGTDKNYTF.

In DNA form, the CDR3 reads TGCGCCAGCAGTTCCTTAGTGGAGCCCAACACCGGGGAGCTGTTTTTT. It encodes CASSSLVEPNTGELFF. The V gene is TRBV5-1, the J gene TRBJ2-2; D gene unclear. The CDR3 length is 16 residues. The V and J ends lost 5 bases and 2 bases respectively, with 16 bases between them. Germline V gene lookup returns CDR1 SGHRS and CDR2 YFSETQ.

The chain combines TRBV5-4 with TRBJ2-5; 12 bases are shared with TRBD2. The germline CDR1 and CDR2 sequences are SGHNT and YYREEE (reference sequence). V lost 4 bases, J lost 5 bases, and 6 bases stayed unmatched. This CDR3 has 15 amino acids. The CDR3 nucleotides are TGTGCCAGCAGCATGGATCTAGCGGGAGGGGAGACCCAGTACTTC. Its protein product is CASSMDLAGGETQYF.

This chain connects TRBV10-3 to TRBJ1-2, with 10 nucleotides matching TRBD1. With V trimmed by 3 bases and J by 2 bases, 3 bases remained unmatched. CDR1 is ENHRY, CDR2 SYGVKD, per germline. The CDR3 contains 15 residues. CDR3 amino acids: CAISETGQGNYGYTF. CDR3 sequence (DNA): TGTGCCATCAGTGAAACGGGACAGGGGAACTATGGCTACACCTTC.

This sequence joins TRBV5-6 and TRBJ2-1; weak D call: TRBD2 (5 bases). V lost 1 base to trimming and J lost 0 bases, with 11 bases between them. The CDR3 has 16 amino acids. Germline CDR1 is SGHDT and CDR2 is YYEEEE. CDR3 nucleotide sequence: TGTGCCAGCAGCTTGCCGCAGCGGAGCTCCTACAATGAGCAGTTCTTC. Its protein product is CASSLPQRSSYNEQFF. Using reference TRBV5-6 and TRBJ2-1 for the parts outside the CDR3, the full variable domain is DAGVTQSPTHLIKTRGQQVTLRCSPKSGHDTVSWYQQALGQGPQFIFQYYEEEERQRGNFPDRFSGHQFPNYSSELNVNALLLGDSALYLCASSLPQRSSYNEQFFGPGTRLTVL.